This paragraph covers one TCR beta chain sequence. What it binds is unknown. Per the germline V gene, CDR1 is SQVTM and CDR2 is ANQGSEA. The CDR3 sequence is 13 residues long. The sample originates from a study of T cells expressing NK-cell markers. Study-wide context: Beta-chain profiling covered CD3+CD56+NKG2C+, CD3+CD56+NKG2C- and CD3+CD56-NKG2C+ sorted subsets. Seven donors tested HCMV-seropositive and one tested seronegative among the eight sequenced. Study-level points and caveats: Roughly six donors showed dominant NKG2C+ clonotypes comprising roughly 1.0-7.5% of their CD8+ T cells.

TCRdb re-called the 5' RACE reads and catalogs CDR3 proteins one per entry, DNA excluded. The listing records 200,000 to 300,000 distinct CDR3 sequences. The sample consisted of blood T cells: a sorted CD56 or NKG2C T cell subset, CD4+ or CD8+ T cells, or bulk PBMC T cells (not recorded which). This clonotype was sampled from a woman aged 18 to 69 in good health. The rearrangement uses TRBV29-1 and TRBJ2-1; TCRdb picks TRBD2, but there is no DNA to check that call. CDR3 loop: CSVVRTAGNEQFF.